This T cell receptor (beta chain) was observed in a study of shared clonotypes between healthy human individuals. Genomic DNA (from each subset) was split evenly across several immunoSEQ plates. Using immunoSEQ multiplex PCR, the repertoire was profiled, and TCRdb retains in-frame clones only, with some absent. This table holds some 1.4 million clones, 95% to 97% found once. There are 15 residues in the CDR3. CDR1 is LGHNA, CDR2 YSLEER, per germline. With 4 bases clipped from V and 8 bases from J, the junction kept 5 bases outside the gene matches. This clone has only a few counts. The V and J genes are TRBV4-3 and TRBJ2-1; 13 positions agree with TRBD2. The sequencing sample was made of naive CD4+ T cells sorted from blood. Specified subset: CD45RA+ positively selected. This TCR derives from a man aged 30 to 39 in good health. The CDR3 bases are TGCGCCAGCAGCCTGGGACTAGCGGGAATCTATGAGCAGTTCTTC. This gives the protein CASSLGLAGIYEQFF.